These T cell receptor beta chains were read from a single sample in a study of blood T cell repertoires in COVID-19. TCRdb's table, derived via immunoSEQ multiplex PCR, lists solely in-frame clones and lacks some. The repertoire holds about 210,000 clones, with around 91% as singletons. Sequencing was carried out using peripheral blood. The receptors stem from a woman aged 40 to 50 with acute or convalescent COVID-19. The CDR3 runs from the conserved cysteine through the conserved F or W. D genes are given only for firm matches. Some rows mark clone size as missing; the rest say once, few, many or name a class of expanded clone.

size	D	V	J	DNA	CDR3
once	-	TRBV5-1	TRBJ2-1	TGCGCCAGCAGCCCCCCTTGGGGGGGCTTCTACAATGAGCAGTTCTTC	CASSPPWGGFYNEQFF
-	-	TRBV6-5	TRBJ1-2	TGTGCCAGCAGTTACTCGAATTCAGGGGCGGTTGGCTACACCTTC	CASSYSNSGAVGYTF
-	TRBD1	TRBV3-1/TRBV3-2	TRBJ1-2	TGTGCCAGCAGCCAACAGGGGGTCGATGGCTACACCTTC	CASSQQGVDGYTF
-	-	TRBV10-2	TRBJ2-2	TGCGCCAGCAGTTTCCGGAGACGGGGCACCGGGGAGCTGTTTTTT	CASSFRRRGTGELFF
-	TRBD1	TRBV5-1	TRBJ1-6	TGCGCCAGCAGCTTGTATGGACAGGGGGATTCACCCCTCCACTTT	CASSLYGQGDSPLHF
-	-	TRBV4-2	TRBJ1-5	TGTGCCAGCAGCCAAGATATCTACCAGCCCCAGCATTTT	CASSQDIYQPQHF
-	-	TRBV9	TRBJ1-1	TGTGCCAGCAGCGTAGATGAGGGGACACCGCCTGAAGCTTTCTTT	CASSVDEGTPPEAFF
-	-	TRBV13	TRBJ1-4	TGTGCCAGCAGCTTCTCAACGGGTGAAAAACTGTTTTTT	CASSFSTGEKLFF
-	TRBD1	TRBV11-2	TRBJ2-3	TGTGCCAGCAGCCTCCGGACAGGGATTAGCACAGATACGCAGTATTTT	CASSLRTGISTDTQYF
-	TRBD1	TRBV27	TRBJ1-6	TGTGCCAGCAGTCCGCGGACAGGGGGCAAATCACCCCTCCACTTT	CASSPRTGGKSPLHF
-	-	TRBV11-2	TRBJ2-5	TGTGCCAGCAGCTTAGTATTAGCGGAGACCCAGTACTTC	CASSLVLAETQYF
-	-	TRBV24-1	TRBJ1-6	TGTGCCACCAGTGACAGCGCCTATAATTCACCCCTCCACTTT	CATSDSAYNSPLHF
-	-	TRBV25-1	TRBJ2-3	TGTGCCAGCAGAACGAATCCGGGGTGGGGAGATACGCAGTATTTT	CASRTNPGWGDTQYF
-	-	TRBV2	TRBJ2-5	TGTGCCAGCTGCGGACAGAGAGAGACCCAGTACTTC	CASCGQRETQYF
-	TRBD1	TRBV7-9	TRBJ1-4	TGTGCCAGCAGCTTGGGGAACGCCGGGACAGTTACTTCTAATGAAAAACTGTTTTTT	CASSLGNAGTVTSNEKLFF
-	TRBD1	TRBV14	TRBJ2-3	TGTGCCAGCAGCCAGTTGAAGGGGGCCGGAGATACGCAGTATTTT	CASSQLKGAGDTQYF
-	-	TRBV4-2	TRBJ2-5	TGTGCCAGCAGCCAATTACAGGGCCCACAAGAGACCCAGTACTTC	CASSQLQGPQETQYF
-	TRBD2	TRBV27	TRBJ2-1	TGTGCCAGCAGTGTAGGGACTAGCGGGGTCTACAATGAGCAGTTCTTC	CASSVGTSGVYNEQFF
-	-	TRBV11-2	TRBJ2-1	TGTGCCAGCAGCTTCGGTTTGGGGGGGCTTGATGAGCAGTTCTTC	CASSFGLGGLDEQFF
-	TRBD1	TRBV6-6	TRBJ1-5	TGTGCCAGCATCATAGACAGGGTCAGCAATCAGCCCCAGCATTTT	CASIIDRVSNQPQHF
once	-	TRBV25-1	TRBJ1-1	TGTGCCAGCAGTGAATGGGAGGGAATGAACACTGAAGCTTTCTTT	CASSEWEGMNTEAFF
-	-	TRBV7-5	TRBJ1-2	TGTGCCAGAAGCTTCCGACAGGGAGGAGTCGATGGCTACACCTTC	CARSFRQGGVDGYTF
-	TRBD1	TRBV9	TRBJ1-1	TGTGCCAGCAGCGTACGGGCCACAGGGGTGAACACTGAAGCTTTCTTT	CASSVRATGVNTEAFF
-	-	TRBV5-8	TRBJ1-1	TGTGCCAGCAGCTTGCGACAGGTCAACAACCTGGGGGCCACTGAAGCTTTCTTT	CASSLRQVNNLGATEAFF
-	TRBD1	TRBV4-1	TRBJ1-1	TGCGCCAGCAGCCAAAGCCTGCAGGGGGGTCCCTGGACTGAAGCTTTCTTT	CASSQSLQGGPWTEAFF
-	TRBD2	TRBV9	TRBJ2-5	TGTGCCAGCAGCGTAGAAGGTCGGGGGGGCGTGACCCAGTACTTC	CASSVEGRGGVTQYF
-	-	TRBV5-6	TRBJ2-1	TGTGCCAGCAGCCCAGGGAGGAATGAGCAGTTCTTC	CASSPGRNEQFF
-	TRBD1	TRBV9	TRBJ2-5	TGTGCCAGCAGCGAAGGGACAGGCCAAGAGACCCAGTACTTC	CASSEGTGQETQYF
-	TRBD1	TRBV19	TRBJ1-2	TGTGCCACCTCCTCTCCGGGACAGGGGCGCCAGACCTTC	CATSSPGQGRQTF
-	-	TRBV15	TRBJ2-1	TGTGCCACCAGCAGAGATCCCGGGAATGAGCAGTTCTTC	CATSRDPGNEQFF
-	-	TRBV28	TRBJ2-5	TGTGCCAGCATCGGGGGTTTGGGTCAAGAGACCCAGTACTTC	CASIGGLGQETQYF
-	-	TRBV12-5	TRBJ1-5	TGTGCTAGTGGTACACGCATTCGTCAGCCCCAGCATTTT	CASGTRIRQPQHF
-	TRBD1	TRBV6-5	TRBJ1-4	TGTGCCAGCAGTTACAGTGGGACAGGAAATGAAAAACTGTTTTTT	CASSYSGTGNEKLFF
-	TRBD1	TRBV14	TRBJ2-2	TGTGCCAGCAGCCAAGATGAGAGACAGGGGGCGAACACCGGGGAGCTGTTTTTT	CASSQDERQGANTGELFF
once	TRBD1	TRBV24-1	TRBJ2-1	TGTGCCACCAGTGATCGGGACAGGGCCCCCTACAATGAGCAGTTCTTC	CATSDRDRAPYNEQFF
-	-	TRBV4-2	TRBJ2-3	TGTGCCAGCAGCCTCTCCACCGGTAGCACAGATACGCAGTATTTT	CASSLSTGSTDTQYF
once	-	TRBV1	TRBJ1-1	-	CTSSQEGVGVGTGYVAEAFF
-	-	TRBV11-2	TRBJ2-5	TGTGCCAGCCTACAGGGGGGGTACCAAGAGACCCAGTACTTC	CASLQGGYQETQYF
-	-	TRBV2	TRBJ1-1	TGTGCCAGCAGGAAACAGGTGGGCACTGAAGCTTTCTTT	CASRKQVGTEAFF